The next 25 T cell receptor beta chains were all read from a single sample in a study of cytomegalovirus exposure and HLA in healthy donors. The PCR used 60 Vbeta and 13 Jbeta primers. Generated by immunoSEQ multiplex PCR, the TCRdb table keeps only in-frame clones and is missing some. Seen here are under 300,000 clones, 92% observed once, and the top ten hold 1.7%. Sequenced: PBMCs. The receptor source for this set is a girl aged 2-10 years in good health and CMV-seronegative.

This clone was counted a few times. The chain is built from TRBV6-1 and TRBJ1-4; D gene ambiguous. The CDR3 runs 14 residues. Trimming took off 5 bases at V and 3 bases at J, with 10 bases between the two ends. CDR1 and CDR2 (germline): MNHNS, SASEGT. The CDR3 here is CASSTRRANEKLFF. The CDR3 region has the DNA TGTGCCAGCAGTACCCGCCGGGCTAATGAAAAACTGTTTTTT.

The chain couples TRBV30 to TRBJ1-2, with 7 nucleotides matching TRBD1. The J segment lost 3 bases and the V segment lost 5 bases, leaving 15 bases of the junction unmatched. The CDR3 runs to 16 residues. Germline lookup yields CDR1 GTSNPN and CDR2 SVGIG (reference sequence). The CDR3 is CAWSLVVGGADYGYTF. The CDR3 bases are TGTGCCTGGTCATTAGTAGTAGGGGGCGCGGACTATGGCTACACCTTC.

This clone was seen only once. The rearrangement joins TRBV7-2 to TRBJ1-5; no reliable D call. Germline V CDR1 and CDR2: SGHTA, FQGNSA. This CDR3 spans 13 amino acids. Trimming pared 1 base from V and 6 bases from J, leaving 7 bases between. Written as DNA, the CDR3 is TGTGCCAGCAGCTTAGGACTTCGTCAGCCCCAGCATTTT. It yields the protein CASSLGLRQPQHF.

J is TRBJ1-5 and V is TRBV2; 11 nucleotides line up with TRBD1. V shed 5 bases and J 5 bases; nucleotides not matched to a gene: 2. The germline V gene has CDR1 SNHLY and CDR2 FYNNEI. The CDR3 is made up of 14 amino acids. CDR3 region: CASSPGQGDQPQHF. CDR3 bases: TGTGCCAGCAGTCCGGGACAGGGGGATCAGCCCCAGCATTTT.

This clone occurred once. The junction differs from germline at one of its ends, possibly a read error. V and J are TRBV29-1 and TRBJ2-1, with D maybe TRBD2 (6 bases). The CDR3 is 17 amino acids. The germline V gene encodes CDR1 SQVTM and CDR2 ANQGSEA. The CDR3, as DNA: TGCAGCGTTGAAGATCGCGGGCAACTAGCCTCCCACAATGAGCAGTTCTTC. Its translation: CSVEDRGQLASHNEQFF.

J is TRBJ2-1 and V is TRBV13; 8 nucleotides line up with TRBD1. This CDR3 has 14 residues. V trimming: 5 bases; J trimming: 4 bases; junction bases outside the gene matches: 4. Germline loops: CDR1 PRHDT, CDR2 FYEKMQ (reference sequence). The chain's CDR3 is CASSHGTGYNEQFF. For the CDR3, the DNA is TGTGCCAGCAGCCACGGGACAGGATACAATGAGCAGTTCTTC. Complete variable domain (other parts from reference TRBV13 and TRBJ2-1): AAGVIQSPRHLIKEKRETATLKCYPIPRHDTVYWYQQGPGQDPQFLISFYEKMQSDKGSIPDRFSAQQFSDYHSELNMSSLELGDSALYFCASSHGTGYNEQFFGPGTRLTVL.

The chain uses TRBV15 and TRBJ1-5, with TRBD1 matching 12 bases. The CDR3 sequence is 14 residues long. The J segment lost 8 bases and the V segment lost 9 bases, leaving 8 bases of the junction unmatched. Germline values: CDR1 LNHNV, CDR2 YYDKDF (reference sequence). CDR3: CATRDRGRKEPQHF. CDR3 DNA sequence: TGTGCCACTCGGGACAGGGGGCGAAAGGAGCCCCAGCATTTT. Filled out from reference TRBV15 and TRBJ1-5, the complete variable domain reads DAMVIQNPRYQVTQFGKPVTLSCSQTLNHNVMYWYQQKSSQAPKLLFHYYDKDFNNEADTPDNFQSRRPNTSFCFLDIRSPGLGDTAMYLCATRDRGRKEPQHFGDGTRLSIL.

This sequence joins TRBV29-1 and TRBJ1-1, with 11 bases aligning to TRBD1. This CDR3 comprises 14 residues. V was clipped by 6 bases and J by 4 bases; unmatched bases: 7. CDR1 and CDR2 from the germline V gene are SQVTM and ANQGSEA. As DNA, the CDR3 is TGCAGCGTCGGAGGGGGACAGGGGGTCACTGAAGCTTTCTTT. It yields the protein CSVGGGQGVTEAFF.

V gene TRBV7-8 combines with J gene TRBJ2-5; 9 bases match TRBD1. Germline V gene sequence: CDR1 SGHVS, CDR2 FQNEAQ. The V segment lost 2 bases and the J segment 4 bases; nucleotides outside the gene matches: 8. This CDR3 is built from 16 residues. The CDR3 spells CASSLINGQGRETQYF. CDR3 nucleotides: TGTGCCAGCAGCTTAATCAACGGACAGGGGCGAGAGACCCAGTACTTC. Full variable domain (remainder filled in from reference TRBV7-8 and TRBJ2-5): GAGVSQSPRYKVAKRGQDVALRCDPISGHVSLFWYQQALGQGPEFLTYFQNEAQLDKSGLPSDRFFAERPEGSVSTLKIQRTQQEDSAVYLCASSLINGQGRETQYFGPGTRLLVL.

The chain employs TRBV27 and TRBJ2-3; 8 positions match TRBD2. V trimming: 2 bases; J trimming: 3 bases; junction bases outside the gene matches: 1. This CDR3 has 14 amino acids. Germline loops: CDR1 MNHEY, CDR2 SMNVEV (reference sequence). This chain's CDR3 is CASSLAGGTDTQYF. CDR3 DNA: TGTGCCAGCAGTTTAGCGGGAGGTACAGATACGCAGTATTTT.

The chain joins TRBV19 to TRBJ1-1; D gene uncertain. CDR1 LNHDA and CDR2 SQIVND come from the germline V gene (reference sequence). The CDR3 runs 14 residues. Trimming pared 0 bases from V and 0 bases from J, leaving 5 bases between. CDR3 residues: CASSIDRLNTEAFF. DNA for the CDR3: TGTGCCAGTAGTATAGACAGGCTGAACACTGAAGCTTTCTTT.

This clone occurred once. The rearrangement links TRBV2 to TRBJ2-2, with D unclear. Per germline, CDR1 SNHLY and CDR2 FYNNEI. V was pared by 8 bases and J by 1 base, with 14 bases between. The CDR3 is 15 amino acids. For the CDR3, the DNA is TGTGCCAGCCGTATCACGTCAGGGAACACCGGGGAGCTGTTTTTT. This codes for CASRITSGNTGELFF.

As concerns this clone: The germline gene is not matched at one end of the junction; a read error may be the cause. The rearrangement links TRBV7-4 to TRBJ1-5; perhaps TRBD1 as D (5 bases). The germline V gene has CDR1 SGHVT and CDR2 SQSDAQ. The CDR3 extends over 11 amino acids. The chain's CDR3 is CASSLVRQKNF. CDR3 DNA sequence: TGTGCCAGCAGCTTAGTGCGACAGAAAAATTTT.

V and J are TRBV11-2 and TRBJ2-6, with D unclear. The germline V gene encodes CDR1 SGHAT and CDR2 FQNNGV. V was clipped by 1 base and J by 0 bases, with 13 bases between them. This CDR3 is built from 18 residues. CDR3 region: CASSLGSTKLSGANVLTF. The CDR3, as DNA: TGTGCCAGCAGCTTAGGTAGCACAAAACTCTCTGGGGCCAACGTCCTGACTTTC.

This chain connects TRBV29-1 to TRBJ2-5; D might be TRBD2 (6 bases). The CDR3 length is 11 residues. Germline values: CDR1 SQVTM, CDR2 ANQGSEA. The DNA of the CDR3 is TGCAGTGGTAGTGGGGGGGAGACCCAGTACTTC. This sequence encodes CSGSGGETQYF.

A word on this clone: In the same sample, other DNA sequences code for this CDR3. The CDR3: CASSLRDNYNEQFF. The CDR3 nucleotides read TGCGCCAGCAGCTTGCGGGATAACTACAATGAGCAGTTCTTC. The chain carries TRBV5-1 and TRBJ2-1; a possible D gene is TRBD2 (5 bases). V was clipped by 1 base and J by 3 bases, with 8 bases between them. The CDR3 totals 14 residues. Germline V lookup: CDR1 SGHRS, CDR2 YFSETQ.

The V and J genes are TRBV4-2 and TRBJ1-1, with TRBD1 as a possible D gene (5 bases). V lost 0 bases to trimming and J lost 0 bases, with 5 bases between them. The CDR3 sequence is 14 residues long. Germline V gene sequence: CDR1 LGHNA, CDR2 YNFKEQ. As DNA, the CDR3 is TGTGCCAGCAGCCAAGAAGGGGTGAACACTGAAGCTTTCTTT. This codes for CASSQEGVNTEAFF.

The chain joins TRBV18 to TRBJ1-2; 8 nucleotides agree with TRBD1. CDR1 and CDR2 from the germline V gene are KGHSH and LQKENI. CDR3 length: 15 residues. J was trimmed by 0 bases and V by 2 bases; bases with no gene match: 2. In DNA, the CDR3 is TGTGCCAGCTCACCAGGACAGGGTGCTAACTATGGCTACACCTTC. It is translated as CASSPGQGANYGYTF.

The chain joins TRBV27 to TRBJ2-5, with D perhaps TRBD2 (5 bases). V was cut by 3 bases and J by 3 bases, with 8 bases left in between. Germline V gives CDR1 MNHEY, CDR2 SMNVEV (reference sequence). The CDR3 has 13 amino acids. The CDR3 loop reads CASSFRGKETQYF. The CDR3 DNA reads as TGTGCCAGCAGTTTTCGGGGAAAAGAGACCCAGTACTTC.

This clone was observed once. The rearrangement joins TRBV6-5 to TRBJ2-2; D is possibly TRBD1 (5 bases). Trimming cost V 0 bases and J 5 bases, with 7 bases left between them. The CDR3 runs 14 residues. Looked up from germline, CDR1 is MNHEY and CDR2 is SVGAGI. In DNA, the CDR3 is TGTGCCAGCAGTTACTCAGGGGTGACCGGGGAGCTGTTTTTT. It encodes CASSYSGVTGELFF.

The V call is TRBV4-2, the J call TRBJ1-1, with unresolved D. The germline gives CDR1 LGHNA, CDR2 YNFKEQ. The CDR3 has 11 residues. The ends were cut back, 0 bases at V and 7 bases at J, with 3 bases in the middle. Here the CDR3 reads CASSQDSEAFF. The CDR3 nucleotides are TGTGCCAGCAGCCAAGACAGTGAAGCTTTCTTT.

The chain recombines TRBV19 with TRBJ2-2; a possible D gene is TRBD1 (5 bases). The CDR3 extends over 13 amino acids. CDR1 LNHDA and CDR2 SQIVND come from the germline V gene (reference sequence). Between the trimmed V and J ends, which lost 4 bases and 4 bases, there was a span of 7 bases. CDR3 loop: CASSKTVTGELFF. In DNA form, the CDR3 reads TGTGCCAGTAGTAAGACAGTCACCGGGGAGCTGTTTTTT.

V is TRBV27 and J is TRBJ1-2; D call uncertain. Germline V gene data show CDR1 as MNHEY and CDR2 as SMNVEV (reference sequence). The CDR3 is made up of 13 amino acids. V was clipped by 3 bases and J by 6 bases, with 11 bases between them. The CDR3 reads CASSLAGVNGYTF. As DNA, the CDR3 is TGTGCCAGCAGTTTGGCCGGGGTTAATGGCTACACCTTC.

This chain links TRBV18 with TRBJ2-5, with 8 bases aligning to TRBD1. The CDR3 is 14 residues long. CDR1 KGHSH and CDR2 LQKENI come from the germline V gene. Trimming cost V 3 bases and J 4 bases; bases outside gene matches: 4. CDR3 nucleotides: TGTGCCAGCTCACCCTTGGACAGGGCAGAGACCCAGTACTTC. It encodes CASSPLDRAETQYF.

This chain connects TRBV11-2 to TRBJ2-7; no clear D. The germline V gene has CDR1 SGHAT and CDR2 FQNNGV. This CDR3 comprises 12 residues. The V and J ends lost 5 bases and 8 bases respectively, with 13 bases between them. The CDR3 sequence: CASSQGLVKQYF. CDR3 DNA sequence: TGTGCCAGCAGCCAAGGCCTAGTCAAGCAGTACTTC.